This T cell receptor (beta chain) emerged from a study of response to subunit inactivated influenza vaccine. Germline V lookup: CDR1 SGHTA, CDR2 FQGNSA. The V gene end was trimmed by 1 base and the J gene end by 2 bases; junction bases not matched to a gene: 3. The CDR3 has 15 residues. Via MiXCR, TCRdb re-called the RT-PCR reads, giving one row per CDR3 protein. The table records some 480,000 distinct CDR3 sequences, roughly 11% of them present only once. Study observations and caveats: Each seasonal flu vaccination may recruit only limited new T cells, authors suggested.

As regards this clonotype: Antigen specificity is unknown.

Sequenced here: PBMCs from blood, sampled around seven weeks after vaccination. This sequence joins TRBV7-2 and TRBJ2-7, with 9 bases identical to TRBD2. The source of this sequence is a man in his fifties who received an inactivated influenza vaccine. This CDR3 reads CASSLDGGRAYEQYF. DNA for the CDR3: TGTGCCAGCAGCTTAGATGGCGGGAGGGCCTACGAGCAGTACTTC.